These 21 T cell receptor beta chains originate from one sample sequenced in a study of Ad26.COV2.S vaccination and SARS-CoV-2 variants. The treatment was: 15 to 20 received Ad26.COV2.S at low or high dose, single or two shots; 5 received placebo; per-sample allocation not given. Sampling occurred on day 63 after the first vaccine or placebo injection. The data were produced by immunoSEQ multiplex PCR, yet TCRdb's version contains in-frame clones alone and is incomplete. The table has 450,000 to 550,000 clones, roughly nine tenths seen once. The sample in question was peripheral blood, obtained in a trial of Ad26.COV2.S vaccine versus placebo. These TCRs come from a person between 18 and 65 years old who received the Ad26.COV2.S COVID-19 vaccine or a placebo.

The chain uses TRBV6-5 and TRBJ2-5; 7 bases line up with TRBD2. The CDR3 runs to 13 residues. V lost 9 bases to trimming and J lost 5 bases; unmatched junction nucleotides: 9. Germline CDR1 MNHEY, CDR2 SVGAGI. The CDR3 coding sequence is TGTGCCAGTACCGGGGGGTTAAGCGAGACCCAGTACTTC. It codes for CASTGGLSETQYF.

The V gene is TRBV7-2, the J gene TRBJ2-5; D might be TRBD1 (6 bases). The V and J ends lost 5 bases and 3 bases respectively, with 16 bases between them. CDR1 and CDR2 from the germline V gene are SGHTA and FQGNSA. The CDR3 has 15 residues. The CDR3 nucleotides are TGTGCCAGCAGCCTGCGTCATGGGGGCGAAGAGACCCAGTACTTC. This codes for CASSLRHGGEETQYF.

The chain employs TRBV6-5 and TRBJ2-5; no reliable D call. V was pared by 7 bases and J by 2 bases, with 14 bases between. This CDR3 has 14 amino acids. The germline CDR1 and CDR2 sequences are MNHEY and SVGAGI. The CDR3 region is CASTKEGRQETQYF. CDR3 nucleotide sequence: TGTGCCAGCACCAAAGAAGGGCGTCAAGAGACCCAGTACTTC.

The chain has TRBV29-1 and TRBJ2-3; 7 nucleotides line up with TRBD1. The CDR3 extends over 15 amino acids. Per germline, CDR1 SQVTM and CDR2 ANQGSEA. The V and J ends lost 6 bases and 0 bases, in that order; junction bases with no gene match: 9. The CDR3 protein is CSVDLRGSSTDTQYF. The CDR3, as DNA: TGCAGCGTGGACCTCAGGGGGTCAAGCACAGATACGCAGTATTTT.

J is TRBJ2-1 and V is TRBV28, with a weak D call TRBD1 (5 bases). The V and J ends lost 3 bases and 2 bases respectively, with 8 bases between them. CDR1 MDHEN and CDR2 SYDVKM come from the germline V gene. The CDR3 contains 14 residues. DNA of the CDR3: TGTGCCAGCAGTTTTGTCAGGGCCTACAATGAGCAGTTCTTC. It encodes CASSFVRAYNEQFF.

This sequence joins TRBV5-1 and TRBJ2-7; TRBD1 is a possible D gene (6 bases). The CDR3 has 12 amino acids. Deletions cut 4 bases from V and 4 bases from J, with 9 bases between. Germline-derived CDR1 and CDR2 are SGHRS and YFSETQ. CDR3 loop: CASSPDSYEQYF. CDR3 coding DNA: TGCGCCAGCAGCCCGGACAGTTACGAGCAGTACTTC.

A note on this clone: Distinct nucleotide sequences in the sample also encode this CDR3. The V gene is TRBV5-4, the J gene TRBJ1-2; possibly TRBD1 for D (6 bases). Trimming left V 0 bases short and J 4 bases short, with 10 bases between. Germline-derived CDR1 and CDR2 are SGHNT and YYREEE (reference sequence). The CDR3 totals 14 residues. Here the CDR3 reads CASSLGQATYGYTF. The CDR3 DNA sequence: TGTGCCAGCAGCTTGGGACAGGCAACCTATGGCTACACCTTC.

The chain joins TRBV24-1 to TRBJ2-7; possibly TRBD2 for D (6 bases). The germline V and J ends were trimmed by 4 bases and 2 bases, with 14 bases remaining between them. The CDR3 runs 15 residues. Germline lookup yields CDR1 KGHDR and CDR2 SFDVKD. The CDR3 DNA is TGTGCCACCAGTGACGGACCGTCTAGCGCCTACGAGCAGTACTTC. This encodes CATSDGPSSAYEQYF.

The chain uses TRBV7-2 and TRBJ1-5, with TRBD1 as a possible D gene (6 bases). The germline V and J ends were trimmed by 4 bases and 15 bases, with 22 bases remaining between them. This CDR3 region has 14 residues. Germline CDR1 reads SGHTA; CDR2 reads FQGNSA. The CDR3 DNA reads TGTGCCAGCAGCTCAAACGGTAGAAACAGGGTTCGGCATTTT. This codes for CASSSNGRNRVRHF.

The chain carries TRBV7-8 and TRBJ1-2; D uncertain. Germline V gene sequence: CDR1 SGHVS, CDR2 FQNEAQ. The CDR3 contains 13 residues. V was cut by 3 bases and J by 7 bases, with 12 bases left in between. Written as DNA, the CDR3 is TGTGCCAGCAGCTTTAGCGAGACGGGTGGCTACACCTTC. Translation: CASSFSETGGYTF. The variable domain in full, completed from reference TRBV7-8 and TRBJ1-2, reads GAGVSQSPRYKVAKRGQDVALRCDPISGHVSLFWYQQALGQGPEFLTYFQNEAQLDKSGLPSDRFFAERPEGSVSTLKIQRTQQEDSAVYLCASSFSETGGYTFGSGTRLTVV.

The rearrangement links TRBV6-6 to TRBJ2-1; TRBD1 aligns across 9 bases. Unmatched junction bases numbered 5, after V lost 6 bases and J lost 5 bases. This CDR3 is built from 14 residues. Germline values: CDR1 MNHNY, CDR2 SVGAGI (reference sequence). As DNA, the CDR3 is TGTGCCAGCAGGAGGAGGGACAGGGACAATGAGCAGTTCTTC. Protein: CASRRRDRDNEQFF.

This clone was detected only once. The rearrangement uses TRBV11-3 and TRBJ2-7; 9 bases align to TRBD1. With 8 bases clipped from V and 5 bases from J, the junction kept 7 bases outside the gene matches. Per germline, CDR1 SGHNT and CDR2 YENEEA. This CDR3 has 13 amino acids. The CDR3 DNA sequence: TGTGCCAGCGCCAGGGACAGGGCTGACGAGCAGTACTTC. Its protein product is CASARDRADEQYF.

The V call is TRBV12-3 or TRBV12-4, the J call TRBJ1-1; tentatively, D is TRBD1 (6 bases). The V end lost 6 bases, the J end lost 8 bases, and 13 bases lay between the germline ends. The CDR3 sequence is 12 residues long. This CDR3 reads CASSPEGGEAFF. The CDR3 DNA is TGTGCCAGCAGCCCTGAGGGGGGAGAAGCTTTCTTT.

J is TRBJ2-7 and V is TRBV6-2 or TRBV6-3, with 9 bases that match TRBD1. Germline V lookup: CDR1 MNHEY, CDR2 SVGEGT. J lost 0 bases, V lost 2 bases, and 14 bases had no gene match. The length of the CDR3 is 19 residues. The CDR3 protein is CASSYPTDFLTGGSYEQYF. The CDR3 region has the DNA TGTGCCAGCAGTTACCCTACGGACTTCTTGACAGGGGGCTCCTACGAGCAGTACTTC.

The chain is built from TRBV3-1 (or the pseudogene TRBV3-2) and TRBJ2-7, with 8 bases that match TRBD2. With 5 bases clipped from V and 3 bases from J, the junction kept 3 bases outside the gene matches. Germline V gives CDR1 LGHDT, CDR2 YNNKEL (reference sequence). The CDR3 consists of 13 residues. Here the CDR3 DNA reads TGTGCCAGCAGCTCCACTAGCGGCTACGAGCAGTACTTC. This encodes CASSSTSGYEQYF.

This sequence joins TRBV11-2 and TRBJ2-1, with D uncertain. V was pared by 1 base and J by 3 bases, with 7 bases between. The CDR3 covers 14 residues. Germline CDR1 SGHAT, CDR2 FQNNGV. Written as DNA, the CDR3 is TGTGCCAGCAGCTTAGGAGCGCTCTACAATGAGCAGTTCTTC. The encoded protein is CASSLGALYNEQFF.

The V gene is TRBV4-3, the J gene TRBJ1-3; perhaps TRBD1 as D (6 bases). The germline CDR1 and CDR2 sequences are LGHNA and YSLEER. The germline V and J ends were trimmed by 1 base and 1 base, with 23 bases remaining between them. The CDR3 extends over 20 amino acids. CDR3 sequence: CASSQGVQWTGGNSGNTIYF. CDR3 nucleotide sequence: TGCGCCAGCAGCCAAGGGGTGCAGTGGACGGGGGGCAATTCTGGAAACACCATATATTTT.

The gene calls are TRBV25-1 and TRBJ1-1, with D maybe TRBD1 (5 bases). The V gene's germline CDR1 is MGHDK and CDR2 SYGVNS. The CDR3 extends over 17 amino acids. V lost 4 bases, J lost 1 base, and 19 bases lay in between. The CDR3 nucleotides are TGTGCCAGCAGTGCCTACCCACTGGGGCCGTCGAACACTGAAGCTTTCTTT. This encodes CASSAYPLGPSNTEAFF.

This clone was observed a single time. The chain carries TRBV27 and TRBJ1-1; 8 nucleotides agree with TRBD1. V lost 6 bases, J lost 0 bases, and 6 bases stayed unmatched. The CDR3 totals 15 residues. CDR1 and CDR2 from the germline V gene are MNHEY and SMNVEV (reference sequence). CDR3 nucleotide sequence: TGTGCCAGCAGAGGACAGGGTACAATGAACACTGAAGCTTTCTTT. This translates into CASRGQGTMNTEAFF.

The chain is built from TRBV28 and TRBJ1-1, with D uncertain. The germline CDR1 and CDR2 sequences are MDHEN and SYDVKM. The V gene lost 1 base and the J gene lost 6 bases, with 15 bases spanning the gap. The CDR3 extends over 15 amino acids. CDR3 residues: CASSLLGAQTAEAFF. For the CDR3, the DNA is TGTGCCAGCAGTTTATTGGGAGCACAGACCGCTGAAGCTTTCTTT.

This chain uses TRBV6-5 with TRBJ1-6, with 7 bases that match TRBD1. This CDR3 has 14 amino acids. Germline loops: CDR1 MNHEY, CDR2 SVGAGI. V lost 8 bases, J lost 8 bases, and 9 bases stayed unmatched. In DNA, the CDR3 is TGTGCCAGCGTGGTGCAGGGGGGGGATTCACCCCTCCACTTT. This gives the protein CASVVQGGDSPLHF.